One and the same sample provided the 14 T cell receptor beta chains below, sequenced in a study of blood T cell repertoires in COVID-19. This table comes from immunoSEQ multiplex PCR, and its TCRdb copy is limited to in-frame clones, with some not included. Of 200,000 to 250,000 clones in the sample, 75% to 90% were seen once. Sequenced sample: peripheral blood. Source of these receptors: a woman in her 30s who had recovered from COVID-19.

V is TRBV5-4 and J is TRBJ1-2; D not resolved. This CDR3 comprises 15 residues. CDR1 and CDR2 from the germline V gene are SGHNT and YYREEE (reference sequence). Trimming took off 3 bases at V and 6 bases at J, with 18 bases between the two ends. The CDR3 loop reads CASSSRIGRADGYTF. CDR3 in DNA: TGTGCCAGCAGCTCGAGGATAGGGAGGGCGGATGGCTACACCTTC.

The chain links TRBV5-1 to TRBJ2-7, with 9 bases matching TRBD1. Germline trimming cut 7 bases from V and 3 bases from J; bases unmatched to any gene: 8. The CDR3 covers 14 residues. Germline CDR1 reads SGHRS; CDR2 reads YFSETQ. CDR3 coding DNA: TGCGCCAGCCGGCGGGGACAGGGAAACTACGAGCAGTACTTC. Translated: CASRRGQGNYEQYF. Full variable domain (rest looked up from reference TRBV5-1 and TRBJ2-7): KAGVTQTPRYLIKTRGQQVTLSCSPISGHRSVSWYQQTPGQGLQFLFEYFSETQRNKGNFPGRFSGRQFSNSRSEMNVSTLELGDSALYLCASRRGQGNYEQYFGPGTRLTVT.

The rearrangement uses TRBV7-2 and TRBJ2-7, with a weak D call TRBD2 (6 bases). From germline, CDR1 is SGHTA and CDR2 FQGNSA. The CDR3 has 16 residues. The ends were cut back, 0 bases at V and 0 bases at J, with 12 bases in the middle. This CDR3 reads CASSLAYGGSSYEQYF. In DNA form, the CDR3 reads TGTGCCAGCAGCTTAGCGTACGGGGGAAGCTCCTACGAGCAGTACTTC.

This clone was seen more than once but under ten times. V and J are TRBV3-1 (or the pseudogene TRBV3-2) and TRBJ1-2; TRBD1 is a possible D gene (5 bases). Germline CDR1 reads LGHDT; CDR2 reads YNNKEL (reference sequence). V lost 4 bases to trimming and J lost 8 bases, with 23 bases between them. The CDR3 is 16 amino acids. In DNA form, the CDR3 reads TGTGCCAGCAGCCGGGAGGGACTAAGTCCCTCTGTGGGCTACACCTTC. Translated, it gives CASSREGLSPSVGYTF.

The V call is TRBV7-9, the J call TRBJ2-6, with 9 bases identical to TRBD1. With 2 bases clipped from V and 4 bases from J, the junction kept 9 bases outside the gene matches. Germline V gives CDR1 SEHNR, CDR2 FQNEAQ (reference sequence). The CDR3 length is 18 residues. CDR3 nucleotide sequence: TGTGCCAGCAGCTTAACACAGGGGGCTTTGTCGGGGGCCAACGTCCTGACTTTC. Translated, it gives CASSLTQGALSGANVLTF.

The CDR3 nucleotides are TGCGCCAGCAGCCAAGGTTTCGGTAGCGGCCTTGCGAATAGGAGGGAGCTGTTTTTT. This sequence encodes CASSQGFGSGLANRRELFF. V is TRBV4-3 and J is TRBJ2-2; D possibly corresponds to TRBD2 (6 bases). From germline, CDR1 is LGHNA and CDR2 YSLEER. V was trimmed by 1 base and J by 9 bases, leaving 27 bases between them. The CDR3 has 19 residues.

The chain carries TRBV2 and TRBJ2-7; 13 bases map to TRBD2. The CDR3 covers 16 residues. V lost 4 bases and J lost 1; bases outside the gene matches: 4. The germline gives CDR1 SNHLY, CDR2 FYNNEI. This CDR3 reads CASSGRLAGGSYEQYF. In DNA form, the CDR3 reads TGTGCCAGCAGTGGCAGACTAGCGGGGGGATCCTACGAGCAGTACTTC.

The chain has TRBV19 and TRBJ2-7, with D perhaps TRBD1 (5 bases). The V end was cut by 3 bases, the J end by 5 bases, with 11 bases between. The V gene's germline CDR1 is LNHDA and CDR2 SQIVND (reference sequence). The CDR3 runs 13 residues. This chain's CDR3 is CASSMKQGDEQYF. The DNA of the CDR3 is TGTGCCAGTAGTATGAAGCAGGGTGACGAGCAGTACTTC.

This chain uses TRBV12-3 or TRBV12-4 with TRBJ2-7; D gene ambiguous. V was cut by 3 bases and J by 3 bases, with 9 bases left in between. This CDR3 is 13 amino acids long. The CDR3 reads CASSFLRNYEQYF. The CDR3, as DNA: TGTGCCAGCAGTTTTCTGCGTAACTACGAGCAGTACTTC.

CDR3 protein: CASSRSGTEAFF. In DNA form, the CDR3 reads TGTGCCAGCAGCCGGTCGGGTACTGAAGCTTTCTTT. V is TRBV3-1 (or the pseudogene TRBV3-2) and J is TRBJ1-1; D is undetermined. Germline V gene lookup returns CDR1 LGHDT and CDR2 YNNKEL (reference sequence). The CDR3 covers 12 residues. The V and J ends lost 4 bases and 5 bases respectively, with 8 bases between them.

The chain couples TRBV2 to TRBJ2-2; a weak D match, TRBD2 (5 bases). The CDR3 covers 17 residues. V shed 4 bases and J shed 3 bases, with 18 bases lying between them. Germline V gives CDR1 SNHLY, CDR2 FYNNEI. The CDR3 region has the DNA TGTGCCAGCAGTGCGGGAAAAGGGCTGGACGACACCGGGGAGCTGTTTTTT. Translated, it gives CASSAGKGLDDTGELFF. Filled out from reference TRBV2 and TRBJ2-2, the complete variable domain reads EPEVTQTPSHQVTQMGQEVILRCVPISNHLYFYWYRQILGQKVEFLVSFYNNEISEKSEIFDDQFSVERPDGSNFTLKIRSTKLEDSAMYFCASSAGKGLDDTGELFFGEGSRLTVL.

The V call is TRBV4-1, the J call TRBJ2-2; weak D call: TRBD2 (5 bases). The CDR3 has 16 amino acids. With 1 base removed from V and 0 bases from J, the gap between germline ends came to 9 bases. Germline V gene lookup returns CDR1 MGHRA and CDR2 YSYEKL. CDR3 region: CASSQVRGANTGELFF. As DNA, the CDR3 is TGCGCCAGCAGCCAAGTCCGGGGAGCGAACACCGGGGAGCTGTTTTTT.

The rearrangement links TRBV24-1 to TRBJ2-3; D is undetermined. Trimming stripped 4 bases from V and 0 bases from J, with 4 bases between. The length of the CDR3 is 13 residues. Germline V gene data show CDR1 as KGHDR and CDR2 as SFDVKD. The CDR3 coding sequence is TGTGCCACCAGTGACGAGAGCACAGATACGCAGTATTTT. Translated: CATSDESTDTQYF.

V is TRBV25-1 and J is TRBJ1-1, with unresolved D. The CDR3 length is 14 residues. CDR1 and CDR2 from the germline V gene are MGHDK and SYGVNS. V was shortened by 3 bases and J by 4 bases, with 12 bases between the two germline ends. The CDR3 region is CASSEGGIGTEAFF. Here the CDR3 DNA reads TGTGCCAGCAGTGAGGGCGGGATCGGCACTGAAGCTTTCTTT.